Below, 29 T cell receptor beta chains from the same sample are listed, as sequenced in a study of T cells in Graves' hyperthyroidism and ophthalmopathy. It was RNA transcripts that yielded the amplified TCR beta CDR3 regions. The TCR CDR3 was amplified in a first-round RT-PCR using the HTBI primer set. TCRdb reanalysed the multiplex PCR reads using MiXCR and keeps one entry per CDR3 protein. The repertoire holds under 700,000 distinct CDR3 sequences, with 16% as singletons. The sample was blood. The receptors were gathered from a woman aged 18-29 years with Graves' hyperthyroidism.

This clonotype was detected only a few times. The genes are TRBV9 and TRBJ1-5; possible D gene TRBD1, 6 bases. Trimming left V 0 bases short and J 5 bases short, with 9 bases between. This CDR3 has 14 residues. Germline values: CDR1 SGDLS, CDR2 YYNGEE. The CDR3 loop reads CASSVDQGHQPQHF. The CDR3 region has the DNA TGTGCCAGCAGCGTAGATCAGGGGCATCAGCCCCAGCATTTT.

This clonotype has ten or more counts. The V gene is TRBV12-3 or TRBV12-4, the J gene TRBJ2-6, with 10 bases aligning to TRBD2. V was pared by 6 bases and J by 0 bases, with 23 bases of the junction left unmatched. This CDR3 is 23 amino acids long. The CDR3 region has the DNA TGTGCCAGCAGACCCCAGGGGGCGGACGCCGGGACTAGCGCTTCCTCTGGGGCCAACGTCCTGACTTTC. Protein sequence: CASRPQGADAGTSASSGANVLTF.

This clonotype came up a few times. The chain recombines TRBV28 with TRBJ2-1; 9 bases are shared with TRBD1. V shed 9 bases, J shed 3 bases, and the junction held 12 bases outside the gene matches. The germline V gene encodes CDR1 MDHEN and CDR2 SYDVKM. This CDR3 contains 16 residues. In DNA, the CDR3 is TGTGCCAGTCAAATGAACAGGGGGCTTCTCTACAATGAGCAGTTCTTC. Translated: CASQMNRGLLYNEQFF.

This clonotype was seen repeatedly, ten times or more. CDR3 in amino acids: CASSPGTSIANYGYTF. CDR3 bases: TGTGCCAGCAGCCCGGGGACCTCGATCGCTAACTATGGCTACACCTTC. The V call is TRBV28, the J call TRBJ1-2; D perhaps matches TRBD1 (5 bases). The length of the CDR3 is 16 residues. V lost 6 bases and J lost 0, with 17 bases in between. CDR1 and CDR2 from the germline V gene are MDHEN and SYDVKM.

V and J are TRBV4-3 and TRBJ1-1, with unresolved D. V dropped 1 base and J dropped 6 bases, with 12 bases sitting between them. The CDR3 runs to 14 residues. Germline V gene data show CDR1 as LGHNA and CDR2 as YSLEER. Here the CDR3 reads CASSQVGRFAEAFF. CDR3 nucleotides: TGCGCCAGCAGCCAAGTGGGAAGATTCGCTGAAGCTTTCTTT.

V gene TRBV20-1 combines with J gene TRBJ2-1; TRBD1 is a possible D gene (6 bases). In germline, CDR1 is DFQATT, CDR2 SNEGSKA (reference sequence). Between the trimmed V and J ends, which lost 3 bases and 6 bases, there was a span of 15 bases. This CDR3 has 14 amino acids. CDR3 in DNA: TGCAGTGCTAGTAAAGCAGGGGTGGGCAATGAGCAGTTCTTC. Amino acid sequence: CSASKAGVGNEQFF.

The V gene is TRBV7-9, the J gene TRBJ1-1; no clear D gene. Germline assignment: CDR1 SEHNR and CDR2 FQNEAQ (reference sequence). CDR3 size: 14 residues. The V and J ends lost 4 bases and 8 bases respectively, with 17 bases between them. The CDR3 is CASSSNEGLREAFF. CDR3 DNA sequence: TGTGCCAGCAGCTCAAACGAGGGTTTAAGGGAAGCTTTCTTT.

V and J are TRBV5-6 and TRBJ2-3; 8 positions agree with TRBD1. Germline loops: CDR1 SGHDT, CDR2 YYEEEE. The CDR3 contains 17 residues. The ends lost 0 bases at V and 3 bases at J; junction bases unmatched: 9. CDR3 bases: TGTGCCAGCAGCTTGGCGGCAGGGGGCGTCTGGACAGATACGCAGTATTTT. It translates to CASSLAAGGVWTDTQYF.

This clonotype has a count of ten or more. DNA for the CDR3: TGTGCCAGCAGCGGACCCGGGACTAGCGCCGATGAGCAGTTCTTC. This gives the protein CASSGPGTSADEQFF. The chain recombines TRBV2 with TRBJ2-1; 10 bases fit TRBD2. Trimming took 6 bases from V and 8 from J; bases not matched to a gene: 10. Germline-derived CDR1 and CDR2 are SNHLY and FYNNEI. The CDR3 is 15 amino acids.

The V gene is TRBV7-9, the J gene TRBJ2-7; maybe TRBD1 (5 bases). V was shortened by 5 bases and J by 6 bases, with 11 bases between the two germline ends. The germline CDR1 and CDR2 sequences are SEHNR and FQNEAQ (reference sequence). This CDR3 spans 12 amino acids. The CDR3 protein is CASSLHRGEQYF. CDR3 in DNA: TGTGCCAGCAGCCTCCATAGGGGCGAGCAGTACTTC.

This clonotype was detected ten times or more. The CDR3 bases are TGTGCCAGCAGTCTCCTCAGCGGGAGTAGCACAGATACGCAGTATTTT. It yields the protein CASSLLSGSSTDTQYF. This chain connects TRBV7-2 to TRBJ2-3; 8 bases line up with TRBD2. This CDR3 contains 16 residues. V was pared by 6 bases and J by 0 bases, with 8 bases of the junction left unmatched. Germline CDR1 reads SGHTA; CDR2 reads FQGNSA.

This clonotype has only a few counts. V is TRBV2 and J is TRBJ1-5; 8 bases are shared with TRBD1. The CDR3 contains 16 residues. Losses at the gene ends were 5 bases for V and 0 bases for J; bases not matched to a gene: 6. The germline gives CDR1 SNHLY, CDR2 FYNNEI. The CDR3 sequence: CASSQTGEYSNQPQHF. CDR3 coding DNA: TGTGCCAGCAGTCAGACAGGGGAATATAGCAATCAGCCCCAGCATTTT.

This clonotype was found many times. The chain uses TRBV6-1 and TRBJ1-5, with D uncertain. The V gene lost 0 bases and the J gene lost 2 bases, with 14 bases spanning the gap. Germline values: CDR1 MNHNS, CDR2 SASEGT. The CDR3 length is 17 residues. The CDR3 here is CASSEAQRFSGNQPQHF. The CDR3 DNA is TGTGCCAGCAGTGAAGCGCAACGGTTTTCGGGCAATCAGCCCCAGCATTTT.

On this clonotype itself: An end of the junction does not agree with germline; a read error may underlie this. The rearrangement uses TRBV12-3 or TRBV12-4 and TRBJ2-5, with 12 bases aligning to TRBD2. CDR3 length equals 14 residues. DNA for the CDR3: TGTGCCAGCAGGGGCGGACTAGCGGGACTGCCGAAGCACTTC. Its protein is CASRGGLAGLPKHF.

V usage is TRBV6-1 and J usage is TRBJ2-2; 11 positions agree with TRBD2. With V trimmed by 5 bases and J by 6 bases, 14 bases remained unmatched. This CDR3 comprises 18 residues. Germline CDR1 and CDR2: MNHNS and SASEGT. CDR3 protein: CASSSKPGLAAFAGELFF. The DNA of the CDR3 is TGTGCCAGCAGTTCAAAACCGGGACTAGCGGCGTTCGCCGGGGAGCTGTTTTTT.

This clonotype was counted ten times or more. The V gene is TRBV27, the J gene TRBJ2-5, with a tentative D call TRBD1 (6 bases). V was pared by 2 bases and J by 5 bases, with 12 bases between. CDR1 is MNHEY and CDR2 is SMNVEV in the germline V gene (reference sequence). The CDR3 sequence is 14 residues long. The CDR3 loop is CASSLSTGWETQYF. DNA for the CDR3: TGTGCCAGCAGTTTAAGCACAGGGTGGGAGACCCAGTACTTC.

In the case of this clonotype: One base away lies a much larger clone, so this may be a sequencing read error. The rearrangement joins TRBV12-3 or TRBV12-4 to TRBJ2-7; the D is unclear. The CDR3 has 12 residues. V was shortened by 6 bases and J by 4 bases, with 10 bases between the two germline ends. CDR3 DNA sequence: TGTGCCAGCAGGGCCCTTGGGTACGAGCAGTACTTC. Its translation is CASRALGYEQYF.

The chain carries TRBV27 and TRBJ2-6; unclear D gene. CDR3 length: 18 residues. Germline CDR1 is MNHEY and CDR2 is SMNVEV (reference sequence). Trimming left V 7 bases short and J 0 bases short, with 19 bases between. CDR3 loop: CASNLTPDGFSGANVLTF. CDR3 DNA: TGTGCCAGCAATTTGACCCCTGACGGATTCTCTGGGGCCAACGTCCTGACTTTC.

This clonotype was observed many times. The CDR3 here is CASTYVGTEAFF. The CDR3, as DNA: TGTGCCAGCACCTACGTGGGGACTGAAGCTTTCTTT. This chain links TRBV6-1 with TRBJ1-1, with unresolved D. Germline V gene lookup returns CDR1 MNHNS and CDR2 SASEGT. The ends were cut back, 7 bases at V and 5 bases at J, with 11 bases in the middle. This CDR3 is built from 12 residues.

This clonotype has ten or more counts. J is TRBJ2-6 and V is TRBV6-5; D might be TRBD2 (5 bases). Germline-derived CDR1 and CDR2 are MNHEY and SVGAGI. The CDR3 contains 16 residues. Deletions cut 0 bases from V and 0 bases from J, with 6 bases between. CDR3 loop: CASSYSGVSGANVLTF. CDR3 DNA: TGTGCCAGCAGTTACTCCGGGGTCTCTGGGGCCAACGTCCTGACTTTC.

This clonotype was seen at least ten times. V usage is TRBV27 and J usage is TRBJ2-7; D gene ambiguous. V was trimmed by 3 bases and J by 3 bases, leaving 12 bases between them. Germline V gene sequence: CDR1 MNHEY, CDR2 SMNVEV (reference sequence). This CDR3 contains 14 residues. The DNA of the CDR3 is TGTGCCAGCAGTTTGAGCCATCAACGCTACGAGCAGTACTTC. Amino acid sequence: CASSLSHQRYEQYF.

The sample holds a few counts of this clonotype. J is TRBJ1-2 and V is TRBV7-2; 9 positions match TRBD1. V lost 2 bases to trimming and J lost 2 bases; unmatched junction nucleotides: 6. CDR3 size: 16 residues. Germline assignment: CDR1 SGHTA and CDR2 FQGNSA. In nucleotides, the CDR3 is TGTGCCAGCAGCTTAACCCTGGGACAGGGCAACTATGGCTACACCTTC. This translates into CASSLTLGQGNYGYTF.

This clonotype was seen ten or more times. This chain connects TRBV5-1 to TRBJ2-3, with no clear D. The CDR3 is 16 residues long. Looked up from germline, CDR1 is SGHRS and CDR2 is YFSETQ. Trimming left V 0 bases short and J 0 bases short, with 11 bases between. In DNA, the CDR3 is TGCGCCAGCAGCTTGGAAGCGATTCTTAGCACAGATACGCAGTATTTT. Its translation is CASSLEAILSTDTQYF.

This clonotype was seen many times. The chain combines TRBV20-1 with TRBJ1-1; no reliable D call. Trimming removed 1 base at V and 4 bases at J, with 7 bases between. Germline lookup yields CDR1 DFQATT and CDR2 SNEGSKA (reference sequence). This CDR3 is built from 12 residues. This chain's CDR3 is CSARGAATEAFF. The CDR3 coding sequence is TGCAGTGCTAGAGGTGCAGCCACTGAAGCTTTCTTT.

This clonotype was detected ten times or more. The V and J genes are TRBV10-3 and TRBJ2-1; D is tentatively TRBD1 or TRBD2 (6 bases each). V was trimmed by 6 bases and J by 4 bases, leaving 16 bases between them. Germline assignment: CDR1 ENHRY and CDR2 SYGVKD. CDR3 length: 15 residues. In DNA, the CDR3 is TGTGCCATCAGCCCCGGGGGCGGGGATTACAATGAGCAGTTCTTC. It specifies CAISPGGGDYNEQFF.

This clonotype was counted between two and nine times. The chain couples TRBV6-1 to TRBJ2-7, with TRBD2 matching 7 bases. With V trimmed by 5 bases and J by 2 bases, 12 bases remained unmatched. The CDR3 sequence is 16 residues long. Germline lookup yields CDR1 MNHNS and CDR2 SASEGT. Here the CDR3 reads CASSFQAGTTTYEQYF. In nucleotides, the CDR3 is TGTGCCAGCAGTTTCCAGGCGGGGACTACCACCTACGAGCAGTACTTC.

This clonotype was detected only a few times. This chain uses TRBV28 with TRBJ2-2; 8 nucleotides align to TRBD2. This CDR3 region has 17 residues. The germline V gene has CDR1 MDHEN and CDR2 SYDVKM. The V gene end was trimmed by 6 bases and the J gene end by 4 bases; junction bases not matched to a gene: 13. CDR3 in DNA: TGTGCCAGCAGCCCCGGCTGGGCGGGAGGCCTCACCGGGGAGCTGTTTTTT. Its translation: CASSPGWAGGLTGELFF.

This clonotype was counted a few times. The V call is TRBV20-1, the J call TRBJ2-7, with TRBD1 matching 9 bases. V lost 2 bases to trimming and J lost 5 bases; unmatched junction nucleotides: 4. The CDR3 has 13 residues. CDR1 DFQATT and CDR2 SNEGSKA come from the germline V gene (reference sequence). CDR3 protein: CSARRQGVNEQYF. As DNA, the CDR3 is TGCAGTGCTAGAAGACAGGGGGTGAACGAGCAGTACTTC.

The chain employs TRBV20-1 and TRBJ1-5; D is perhaps TRBD1 (5 bases). CDR1 and CDR2 from the germline V gene are DFQATT and SNEGSKA (reference sequence). The CDR3 contains 15 residues. V lost 0 bases and J 4 bases, leaving 13 bases between the germline ends. This CDR3 is CSARDPGRVNQPQHF. The DNA for the CDR3 is TGCAGTGCTAGAGATCCGGGACGGGTGAATCAGCCCCAGCATTTT.